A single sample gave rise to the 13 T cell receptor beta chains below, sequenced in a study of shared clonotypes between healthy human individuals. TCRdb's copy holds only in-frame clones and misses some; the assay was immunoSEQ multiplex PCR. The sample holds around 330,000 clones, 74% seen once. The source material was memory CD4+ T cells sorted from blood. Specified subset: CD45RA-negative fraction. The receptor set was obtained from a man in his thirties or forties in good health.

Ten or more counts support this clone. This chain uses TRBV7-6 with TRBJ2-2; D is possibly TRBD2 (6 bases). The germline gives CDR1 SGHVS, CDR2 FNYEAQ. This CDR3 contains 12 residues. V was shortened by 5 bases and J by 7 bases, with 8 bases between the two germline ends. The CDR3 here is CASSEGLGELFF. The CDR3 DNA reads TGTGCCAGCAGCGAGGGACTCGGGGAGCTGTTTTTT.

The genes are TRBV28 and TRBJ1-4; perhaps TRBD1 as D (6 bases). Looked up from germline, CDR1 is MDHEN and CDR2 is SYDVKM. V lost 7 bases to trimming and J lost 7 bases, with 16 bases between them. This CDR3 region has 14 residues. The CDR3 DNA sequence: TGTGCCAGCATCAAGACAGGCTCTATTGAAAAACTGTTTTTT. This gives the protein CASIKTGSIEKLFF.

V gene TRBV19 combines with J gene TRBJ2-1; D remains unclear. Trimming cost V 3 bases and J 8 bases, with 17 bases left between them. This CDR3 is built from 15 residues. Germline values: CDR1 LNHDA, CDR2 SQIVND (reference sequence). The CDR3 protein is CASSIAETLEHEQFF. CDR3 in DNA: TGTGCCAGTAGTATTGCCGAGACCCTGGAGCATGAGCAGTTCTTC.

DNA for the CDR3: TGCGCCAGCAGCCAAGATGGGGCAGGGCTAGAGACCCAGTACTTC. It translates to CASSQDGAGLETQYF. The V and J genes are TRBV4-3 and TRBJ2-5; maybe TRBD1 (5 bases). CDR1 LGHNA and CDR2 YSLEER come from the germline V gene. Trimming left V 0 bases short and J 4 bases short, with 12 bases between. This CDR3 has 15 amino acids.

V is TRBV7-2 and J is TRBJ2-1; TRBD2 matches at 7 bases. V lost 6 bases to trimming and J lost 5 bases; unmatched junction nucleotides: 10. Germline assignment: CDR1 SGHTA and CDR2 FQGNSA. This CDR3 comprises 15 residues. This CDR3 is CASRAGRADHNEQFF. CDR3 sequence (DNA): TGTGCCAGCAGGGCAGGGAGGGCCGACCACAATGAGCAGTTCTTC.

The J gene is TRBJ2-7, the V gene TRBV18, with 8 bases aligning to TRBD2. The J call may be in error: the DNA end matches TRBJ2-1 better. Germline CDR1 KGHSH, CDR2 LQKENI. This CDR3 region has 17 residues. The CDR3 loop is CASSRAGGRSSYNEQFF. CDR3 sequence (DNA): TGTGCCAGCTCACGGGCGGGAGGAAGGAGCTCCTACAATGAGCAGTTCTTC.

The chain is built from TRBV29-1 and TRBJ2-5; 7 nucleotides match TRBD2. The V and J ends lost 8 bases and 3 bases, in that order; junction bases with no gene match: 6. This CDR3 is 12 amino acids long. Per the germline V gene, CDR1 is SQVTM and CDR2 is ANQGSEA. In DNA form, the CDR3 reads TGCAGCACGCGACGGGGGGAAGAGACCCAGTACTTC. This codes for CSTRRGEETQYF.

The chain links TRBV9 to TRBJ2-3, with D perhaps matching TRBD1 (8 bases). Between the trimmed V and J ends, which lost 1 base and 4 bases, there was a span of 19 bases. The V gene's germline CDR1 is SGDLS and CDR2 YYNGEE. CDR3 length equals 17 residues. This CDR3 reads CASSVSPSGTGADTQYF. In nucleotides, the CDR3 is TGTGCCAGCAGCGTATCCCCCAGCGGGACAGGTGCAGATACGCAGTATTTT.

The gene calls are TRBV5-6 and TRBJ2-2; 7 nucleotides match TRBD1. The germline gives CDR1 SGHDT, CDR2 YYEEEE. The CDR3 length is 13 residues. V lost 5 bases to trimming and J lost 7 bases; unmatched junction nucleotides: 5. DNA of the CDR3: TGTGCCAGCAGAACCAGGGGGAACGGGGAGCTGTTTTTT. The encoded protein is CASRTRGNGELFF. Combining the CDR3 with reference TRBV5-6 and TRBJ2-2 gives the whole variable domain DAGVTQSPTHLIKTRGQQVTLRCSPKSGHDTVSWYQQALGQGPQFIFQYYEEEERQRGNFPDRFSGHQFPNYSSELNVNALLLGDSALYLCASRTRGNGELFFGEGSRLTVL.

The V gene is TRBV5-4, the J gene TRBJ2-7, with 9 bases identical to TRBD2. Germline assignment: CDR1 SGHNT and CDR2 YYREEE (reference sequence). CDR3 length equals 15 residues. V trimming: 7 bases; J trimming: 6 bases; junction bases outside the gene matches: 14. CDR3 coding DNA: TGTGCCAGCGCTTTGGCCGGGGGCGGGAGGGTCGAGCAGTACTTC. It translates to CASALAGGGRVEQYF.

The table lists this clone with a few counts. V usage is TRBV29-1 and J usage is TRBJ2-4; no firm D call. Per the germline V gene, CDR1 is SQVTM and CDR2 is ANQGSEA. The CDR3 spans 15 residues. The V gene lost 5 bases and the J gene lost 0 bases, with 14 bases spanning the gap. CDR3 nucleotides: TGCAGCGTTACCTGGACGAGATTAGCCAAAAACATTCAGTACTTC. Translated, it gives CSVTWTRLAKNIQYF.

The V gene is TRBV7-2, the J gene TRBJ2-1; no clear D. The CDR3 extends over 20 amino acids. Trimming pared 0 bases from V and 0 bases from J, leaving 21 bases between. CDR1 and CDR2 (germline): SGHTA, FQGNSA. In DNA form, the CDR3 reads TGTGCCAGCAGCTTAGCCGTGGGATCTGGTTCTCTAAGCTCCTACAATGAGCAGTTCTTC. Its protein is CASSLAVGSGSLSSYNEQFF.

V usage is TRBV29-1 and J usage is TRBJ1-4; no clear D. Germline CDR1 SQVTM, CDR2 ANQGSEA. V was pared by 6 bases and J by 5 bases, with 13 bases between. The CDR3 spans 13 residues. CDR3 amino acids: CSVSLGRNEKLFF. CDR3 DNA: TGCAGCGTCTCCCTTGGACGGAATGAAAAACTGTTTTTT.